This T cell receptor (beta chain) is from a study of blood T cell repertoires in COVID-19. The CDR3 loop spans 14 amino acids. Germline CDR1 is SGHNT and CDR2 is YENEEA. With 2 bases removed from V and 2 bases from J, the gap between germline ends came to 10 bases. Authors' methods: Reference gene primer amplification gave nucleated cell count estimates. The table came from immunoSEQ multiplex PCR; TCRdb's copy has only in-frame clones and leaves some out. V and J calls and clone size follow that table, whereas D and trimming were derived from the DNA. The data hold around 95,000 clones, with 85% observed a single time.

This TCR came from a man between 45 and 60 years old with active or convalescent COVID-19. The gene calls are TRBV11-3 and TRBJ2-7; a possible D gene is TRBD2 (6 bases). Specimen: peripheral blood. The chain's CDR3 is CASSLRAGTYEQYF. CDR3 DNA: TGTGCCAGCAGCTTAAGGGCGGGGACCTACGAGCAGTACTTC.